This T cell receptor (beta chain) emerged from a study of shared clonotypes between healthy human individuals. Notes on the study in general: About 5% of naive CD4 clonotypes were shared across several donors. A reduction in generation probabilities was seen for non-shared clonotypes relative to those shared by all four donors. Depth of sequencing was expected to influence donor clonotype sharing.

This table comes from immunoSEQ multiplex PCR, and its TCRdb copy is limited to in-frame clones, with some not included. The repertoire holds 2.3 million or so clones, with approximately 95% as singletons. Germline CDR1 and CDR2: GTSNPN and SVGIG (reference sequence). The CDR3 runs 16 residues. V was pared by 0 bases and J by 5 bases, with 10 bases of the junction left unmatched. Donors, healthy HIV-negative adults, lacked recent acute infections or vaccinations. Of note for this clone: Its antigen is unidentified.

Sequenced: naive CD4+ T cells from PBMCs. Subset described: CD45RA+ positively selected. The clonotype was recovered from a man aged 18 to 30 in good health. Some clones in this sample may be carry-over from other donors' samples. The chain links TRBV30 to TRBJ2-7; 10 positions match TRBD2. The CDR3: CAWSVGSSGRKDEQYF. The CDR3 region has the DNA TGTGCCTGGAGTGTAGGGTCTAGCGGGAGAAAGGACGAGCAGTACTTC.